The sequence of this TCR beta chain was determined in a study of blood T cell repertoires in COVID-19. Study details: Samples representing acute and convalescent COVID-19 were sourced from the United States, Italy and Spain.

The protocol was immunoSEQ multiplex PCR, while the TCRdb copy is restricted to in-frame clones and leaves out a portion. The table has 200,000 to 250,000 clones, roughly 80% seen once. Germline CDR1 reads GTSNPN; CDR2 reads SVGIG (reference sequence). The CDR3 totals 15 residues. Trimming took 2 bases from V and 0 from J, leaving 8 bases between them. The chain carries TRBV30 and TRBJ1-6; D is uncertain. Sequenced sample: peripheral blood. This receptor was obtained from a woman aged 18-35 years with acute or convalescent COVID-19. CDR3 protein: CAWSQRSSYNSPLHF. CDR3 coding DNA: TGTGCCTGGAGTCAGCGAAGCTCCTATAATTCACCCCTCCACTTT.